What follows describes a single T cell receptor beta chain. Profiling relied on immunoSEQ multiplex PCR, and the TCRdb table lists in-frame clones only, not all of them. Of under 200,000 clones in the sample, roughly nine tenths are singletons; the top ten hold nearly 0.55%. The entry originates in a study of blood T cell repertoires in COVID-19. The sequenced sample was peripheral blood. The receptor's source is a man aged 50-59 years with acute or convalescent COVID-19.

In nucleotides, the CDR3 is TGTGCCAGCGAGAACGGGGGACAGGGGGGTGGCTACACCTTC. Translating it yields CASENGGQGGGYTF. The V and J genes are TRBV6-5 and TRBJ1-2; 11 bases agree with TRBD1. The V and J ends lost 8 bases and 7 bases, in that order; junction bases with no gene match: 9. The CDR3 extends over 14 amino acids. Germline V gene data show CDR1 as MNHEY and CDR2 as SVGAGI.